A single sample gave rise to the 32 T cell receptor beta chains below, sequenced in a study of blood T cell repertoires in COVID-19. The protocol was immunoSEQ multiplex PCR, while the TCRdb copy is restricted to in-frame clones and leaves out a portion. Among 210,000 or so clones listed, 80% were seen once. Sequencing input: PBMCs or T cells enriched from blood (not recorded which). Receptors originate from a woman aged 40 to 50 with acute COVID-19.

This clone has ten or more counts. V and J are TRBV19 and TRBJ1-1; no reliable D call. Trimming stripped 7 bases from V and 0 bases from J, with 12 bases between. CDR1 is LNHDA and CDR2 is SQIVND in the germline V gene (reference sequence). CDR3 size: 14 residues. The CDR3 DNA follows: TGTGCCAGTACCCAAGTGGCCCTGAACACTGAAGCTTTCTTT. It codes for CASTQVALNTEAFF.

The CDR3 reads CASSLVTGRDYEQYF. The CDR3 DNA is TGCGCCAGCAGCTTGGTAACCGGGAGAGATTACGAGCAGTACTTC. The V and J genes are TRBV5-1 and TRBJ2-7; perhaps TRBD2 as D (6 bases). The CDR3 runs 15 residues. Germline-derived CDR1 and CDR2 are SGHRS and YFSETQ. V lost 0 bases and J lost 4, with 14 bases in between.

The chain couples TRBV30 to TRBJ1-2; tentative D call: TRBD1 (5 bases). Per germline, CDR1 GTSNPN and CDR2 SVGIG (reference sequence). V shed 3 bases and J shed 7 bases, with 12 bases lying between them. The CDR3 sequence is 12 residues long. The DNA for the CDR3 is TGTGCCTGGAGCAAGGGGCCACCTGGCTACACCTTC. Amino acid sequence: CAWSKGPPGYTF.

The chain couples TRBV18 to TRBJ2-7, with TRBD1 identical over 7 bases. There are 12 residues in the CDR3. CDR1 and CDR2 from the germline V gene are KGHSH and LQKENI. With 9 bases clipped from V and 1 base from J, the junction kept 3 bases outside the gene matches. The chain's CDR3 is CASGDSSYEQYF. DNA for the CDR3: TGTGCCAGTGGGGACAGTTCCTACGAGCAGTACTTC. The full variable domain, completed using reference TRBV18 and TRBJ2-7, is NAGVMQNPRHLVRRRGQEARLRCSPMKGHSHVYWYRQLPEEGLKFMVYLQKENIIDESGMPKERFSAEFPKEGPSILRIQQVVRGDSAAYFCASGDSSYEQYFGPGTRLTVT.

The chain carries TRBV28 and TRBJ1-2, with TRBD1 matching 7 bases. Germline loops: CDR1 MDHEN, CDR2 SYDVKM. With V trimmed by 5 bases and J by 0 bases, 6 bases remained unmatched. This CDR3 is built from 15 residues. CDR3 sequence: CASSLPGQPNYGYTF. The CDR3 coding sequence is TGTGCCAGCAGTCTACCGGGACAGCCTAACTATGGCTACACCTTC.

The V call is TRBV27, the J call TRBJ2-3, with 8 nucleotides matching TRBD2. Unmatched junction bases numbered 10, after V lost 2 bases and J lost 6 bases. CDR3 length: 16 amino acids. Germline V gives CDR1 MNHEY, CDR2 SMNVEV (reference sequence). CDR3 amino acids: CASSLGGRGGSDTQYF. CDR3 in DNA: TGTGCCAGCAGTTTAGGGGGTCGCGGGGGGTCCGATACGCAGTATTTT.

The CDR3 loop reads CASSYRGASYEQYF. The CDR3, as DNA: TGTGCCAGCAGTTACCGCGGGGCCTCCTACGAGCAGTACTTC. The V and J genes are TRBV27 and TRBJ2-7, with D maybe TRBD2 (6 bases). The CDR3 length is 14 residues. In germline, CDR1 is MNHEY, CDR2 SMNVEV (reference sequence). Trimming removed 4 bases from V and 0 bases from J, with 10 bases in between.

The V gene is TRBV5-1, the J gene TRBJ1-3; D may be TRBD1 (6 bases). The V end was cut by 0 bases, the J end by 10 bases, with 8 bases between. The CDR3 spans 12 residues. Germline assignment: CDR1 SGHRS and CDR2 YFSETQ. The CDR3 sequence is CASSLAGDTIYF. The DNA of the CDR3 is TGCGCCAGCAGCTTGGCAGGGGATACCATATATTTT.

The genes are TRBV10-3 and TRBJ2-2; 12 positions match TRBD1. From germline, CDR1 is ENHRY and CDR2 SYGVKD. The length of the CDR3 is 15 residues. The J segment lost 5 bases and the V segment lost 6 bases, leaving 4 bases of the junction unmatched. The CDR3: CAIRGQGAQTGELFF. DNA for the CDR3: TGTGCCATCAGGGGACAGGGGGCGCAAACCGGGGAGCTGTTTTTT.

The rearrangement uses TRBV6-2 or TRBV6-3 and TRBJ2-7; 14 positions agree with TRBD2. Germline V gives CDR1 MNHEY, CDR2 SVGEGT. V shed 4 bases and J 4 bases; nucleotides not matched to a gene: 3. The CDR3 extends over 15 amino acids. CDR3 nucleotide sequence: TGTGCCAGCAGTTCCCGGACTAGCGGGGGGTACGAGCAGTACTTC. Its translation is CASSSRTSGGYEQYF.

The chain couples TRBV7-2 to TRBJ1-5, with unresolved D. CDR3 length: 11 residues. Germline CDR1 is SGHTA and CDR2 is FQGNSA. Trimming took 8 bases from V and 5 from J, leaving 7 bases between them. CDR3 region: CASGGDQPQHF. The CDR3 DNA sequence: TGTGCCAGCGGAGGCGATCAGCCCCAGCATTTT.

The chain uses TRBV4-1 and TRBJ1-1; 7 positions match TRBD1. The CDR3 covers 21 residues. Losses at the gene ends were 0 bases for V and 0 bases for J; bases not matched to a gene: 19. Germline CDR1 MGHRA, CDR2 YSYEKL. CDR3 in DNA: TGCGCCAGCAGCCAAGAATCGGCGACGCACGGAGGGGGCGCCATGAACACTGAAGCTTTCTTT. This translates into CASSQESATHGGGAMNTEAFF.

The chain couples TRBV19 to TRBJ1-5; 11 positions match TRBD1. The CDR3 length is 18 residues. CDR1 LNHDA and CDR2 SQIVND come from the germline V gene (reference sequence). With 5 bases clipped from V and 2 bases from J, the junction kept 11 bases outside the gene matches. CDR3: CASSVRRTGGFGNQPQHF. The CDR3 nucleotides read TGTGCCAGTAGTGTCCGTAGGACAGGGGGCTTTGGCAATCAGCCCCAGCATTTT.

V usage is TRBV30 and J usage is TRBJ2-5; a weak D match, TRBD1 (5 bases). The CDR3 is made up of 15 amino acids. Trimming removed 3 bases at V and 5 bases at J, with 19 bases between. In germline, CDR1 is GTSNPN, CDR2 SVGIG (reference sequence). The CDR3 is CAWSPSAWKGETQYF. CDR3 coding DNA: TGTGCCTGGAGCCCCTCCGCCTGGAAGGGGGAGACCCAGTACTTC.

The V gene is TRBV2, the J gene TRBJ2-5; 8 nucleotides agree with TRBD1. Germline-derived CDR1 and CDR2 are SNHLY and FYNNEI. Trimming took 6 bases from V and 5 from J; bases not matched to a gene: 5. This CDR3 has 13 amino acids. As DNA, the CDR3 is TGTGCCAGCAGATACTGGACAGGGGAGACCCAGTACTTC. Amino acids: CASRYWTGETQYF.

DNA of the CDR3: TGTGCCAGCAGCGAACAGGGGGGGACTGAAGCTTTCTTT. Encoded protein: CASSEQGGTEAFF. V and J are TRBV11-2 and TRBJ1-1; the match to TRBD1 covers 8 bases. Germline-derived CDR1 and CDR2 are SGHAT and FQNNGV. V trimming: 5 bases; J trimming: 5 bases; junction bases outside the gene matches: 4. The CDR3 is 13 residues long.

This chain connects TRBV2 to TRBJ2-3; TRBD2 aligns across 14 bases. J gave up 6 bases and V 6 bases, and 8 bases lay outside the gene matches. This CDR3 region has 16 residues. Germline V gene lookup returns CDR1 SNHLY and CDR2 FYNNEI. CDR3 loop: CASRGGLAGDYDTQYF. Written as DNA, the CDR3 is TGTGCCAGCAGAGGGGGACTAGCGGGGGATTATGATACGCAGTATTTT.

The genes are TRBV6-6 and TRBJ1-1, with D possibly being TRBD1 (6 bases). Germline values: CDR1 MNHNY, CDR2 SVGAGI (reference sequence). The CDR3 has 15 residues. V gave up 6 bases and J gave up 2 bases, with 16 bases separating them. This CDR3 is CASRNLQGANTEAFF. The CDR3 bases are TGTGCCAGCAGAAATTTACAGGGTGCTAACACTGAAGCTTTCTTT.

The J gene is TRBJ1-2, the V gene TRBV27, with 9 positions matching TRBD1. Germline V gene sequence: CDR1 MNHEY, CDR2 SMNVEV (reference sequence). Germline trimming cut 5 bases from V and 8 bases from J; bases unmatched to any gene: 9. The CDR3 is made up of 14 amino acids. CDR3 residues: CASSGRGQGRGYTF. The CDR3 bases are TGTGCCAGCAGTGGTCGGGGACAGGGAAGGGGCTACACCTTC.

This clone was seen only a few times. The rearrangement joins TRBV6-5 to TRBJ1-5, with 9 bases aligning to TRBD1. This CDR3 is 13 amino acids long. Germline V gives CDR1 MNHEY, CDR2 SVGAGI. The V gene end was trimmed by 8 bases and the J gene end by 7 bases; junction bases not matched to a gene: 6. The CDR3 reads CASRTGGGQPQHF. CDR3 nucleotides: TGTGCCAGCCGAACAGGGGGCGGACAGCCCCAGCATTTT.

V usage is TRBV19 and J usage is TRBJ2-3, with TRBD2 matching over 8 bases. Germline-derived CDR1 and CDR2 are LNHDA and SQIVND (reference sequence). This CDR3 comprises 13 residues. Trimming removed 11 bases from V and 7 bases from J; junction bases left unmatched: 11. The CDR3 spells CASGRASVNTQYF. The CDR3 DNA sequence: TGTGCCTCCGGGAGGGCTAGCGTAAATACGCAGTATTTT. The full variable domain, in which reference TRBV19 and TRBJ2-3 provide the parts outside the CDR3, is DGGITQSPKYLFRKEGQNVTLSCEQNLNHDAMYWYRQDPGQGLRLIYYSQIVNDFQKGDIAEGYSVSREKKESFPLTVTSAQKNPTAFYLCASGRASVNTQYFGPGTRLTVL.

This sequence joins TRBV10-1 and TRBJ2-3, with 7 bases that match TRBD2. This CDR3 has 13 amino acids. Germline V gene data show CDR1 as WNHNN and CDR2 as SYGVQD (reference sequence). J was trimmed by 6 bases and V by 8 bases; bases with no gene match: 8. The CDR3 region is CASAKRGGDTQYF. CDR3 nucleotides: TGCGCCAGCGCCAAGCGGGGAGGGGATACGCAGTATTTT.

The sample holds one count of this clone. This sequence joins TRBV2 and TRBJ2-2; no firm D call. This CDR3 has 16 residues. Per germline, CDR1 SNHLY and CDR2 FYNNEI. Deletions cut 0 bases from V and 5 bases from J, with 13 bases between. CDR3 loop: CASSEAEVLGTGELFF. The CDR3 bases are TGTGCCAGCAGTGAAGCTGAGGTCCTTGGGACCGGGGAGCTGTTTTTT.

This chain uses TRBV30 with TRBJ2-3, with D perhaps TRBD1 (5 bases). The CDR3 covers 13 residues. CDR1 is GTSNPN and CDR2 is SVGIG in the germline V gene (reference sequence). Trimming stripped 5 bases from V and 5 bases from J, with 14 bases between. The CDR3 region is CAWATEIRDTQYF. CDR3 DNA: TGTGCCTGGGCGACAGAGATTAGAGATACGCAGTATTTT.

The gene calls are TRBV4-2 and TRBJ2-1, with 10 bases that match TRBD1. Germline V gene sequence: CDR1 LGHNA, CDR2 YNFKEQ. CDR3 length equals 15 residues. With 4 bases clipped from V and 7 bases from J, the junction kept 7 bases outside the gene matches. The CDR3 is CASSPGTGAENEQFF. The DNA of the CDR3 is TGTGCCAGCAGCCCTGGGACAGGGGCCGAGAATGAGCAGTTCTTC.

V usage is TRBV24-1 and J usage is TRBJ1-2; D not resolved. Germline-derived CDR1 and CDR2 are KGHDR and SFDVKD. The CDR3 covers 12 residues. Trimming took off 9 bases at V and 6 bases at J, with 13 bases between the two ends. In DNA form, the CDR3 reads TGTGCCACCTCACGGGTGGGAGATGGCTACACCTTC. This codes for CATSRVGDGYTF.

This clone was detected once. The J gene is TRBJ2-3, the V gene TRBV5-6, with a weak D call TRBD2 (7 bases). The length of the CDR3 is 16 residues. V was shortened by 3 bases and J by 1 base, with 15 bases between the two germline ends. CDR1 SGHDT and CDR2 YYEEEE come from the germline V gene. The CDR3 sequence: CASSSTGGGGTDTQYF. The DNA for the CDR3 is TGTGCCAGCAGCTCGACAGGTGGGGGGGGCACAGATACGCAGTATTTT.

The chain carries TRBV7-8 and TRBJ1-2; no clear D. The germline V and J ends were trimmed by 2 bases and 7 bases, with 11 bases remaining between them. This CDR3 spans 13 amino acids. CDR1 and CDR2 from the germline V gene are SGHVS and FQNEAQ. CDR3: CASSLMRNGGYTF. CDR3 DNA sequence: TGTGCCAGCAGCTTAATGAGGAACGGTGGCTACACCTTC.

The chain links TRBV19 to TRBJ2-7, with 7 bases matching TRBD1. CDR1 and CDR2 from the germline V gene are LNHDA and SQIVND (reference sequence). After removal of 5 bases from V and 11 bases from J, the junction contained 9 bases not matched to a gene. The CDR3 runs 12 residues. CDR3 residues: CASSDRQGPKYF. CDR3 in DNA: TGTGCCAGTAGTGACCGACAGGGCCCGAAGTACTTC. Looking up the rest from reference TRBV19 and TRBJ2-7 gives the full variable domain: DGGITQSPKYLFRKEGQNVTLSCEQNLNHDAMYWYRQDPGQGLRLIYYSQIVNDFQKGDIAEGYSVSREKKESFPLTVTSAQKNPTAFYLCASSDRQGPKYFGPGTRLTVT.

The genes are TRBV4-3 and TRBJ2-1; 9 bases match TRBD2. The CDR3 is 21 residues long. The J segment lost 0 bases and the V segment lost 3 bases, leaving 18 bases of the junction unmatched. Germline V lookup: CDR1 LGHNA, CDR2 YSLEER. CDR3: CASSHPKGGGRDYSSYNEQFF. The CDR3 nucleotides read TGCGCCAGCAGCCATCCCAAAGGGGGCGGGAGGGATTACAGCTCCTACAATGAGCAGTTCTTC.

This clone has only one observation. In nucleotides, the CDR3 is TGTGCCAGAAGGGCGGGAGTCCCTAGCTCCTACAATGAGCAGTTCTTC. This translates into CARRAGVPSSYNEQFF. The gene calls are TRBV5-3 and TRBJ2-1; 7 positions match TRBD2. TRBV5-3 is recorded as an ORF, its role being uncertain. V lost 5 bases to trimming and J lost 0 bases; unmatched junction nucleotides: 8. The CDR3 extends over 16 amino acids.

The chain is built from TRBV25-1 and TRBJ2-5; D possibly corresponds to TRBD2 (6 bases). Germline CDR1 is MGHDK and CDR2 is SYGVNS. V shed 6 bases and J shed 5 bases, with 10 bases lying between them. The CDR3 consists of 12 residues. The CDR3 protein is CASRIGGETQYF. The CDR3 DNA sequence: TGTGCCAGCAGGATTGGGGGGGAGACCCAGTACTTC.